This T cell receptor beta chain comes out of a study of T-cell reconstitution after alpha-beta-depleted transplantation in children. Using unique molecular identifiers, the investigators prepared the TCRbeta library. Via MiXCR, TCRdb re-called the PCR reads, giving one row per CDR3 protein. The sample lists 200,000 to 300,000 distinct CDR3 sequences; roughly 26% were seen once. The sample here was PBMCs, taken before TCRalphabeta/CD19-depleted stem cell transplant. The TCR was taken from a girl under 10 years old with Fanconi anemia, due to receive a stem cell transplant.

CDR3 sequence reads: CASRVQGASTDTQYF. The CDR3 DNA is TGTGCCAGCAGGGTACAGGGGGCGAGCACAGATACGCAGTATTTT. The chain has TRBV6-1 and TRBJ2-3; TRBD1 matches 9 bases. Germline V CDR1 and CDR2: MNHNS, SASEGT. The J segment lost 0 bases and the V segment lost 6 bases, leaving 4 bases of the junction unmatched. The CDR3 is 15 amino acids.